This T cell receptor beta chain was identified in a study of early T cells in non-severe SARS-CoV-2 infection. As for the study in general: The authors sequenced bulk RNA from unsorted whole blood, leaving chains unpaired.

TCRdb used MiXCR to reprocess the 5' RACE reads, holding one entry per CDR3 protein. Seen here are 60,000 or so distinct CDR3 sequences, 10% to 15% observed once, and the top ten hold 1.3% to 1.5%. V dropped 5 bases and J dropped 5 bases, with 12 bases sitting between them. The CDR3 is 13 residues long. In germline, CDR1 is MDHEN, CDR2 SYDVKM. This clonotype has a count of ten or more. What it recognizes is unknown. The study, taken as a whole, reports: Private and CD4 specificities were missed by VDJdb matching, skewed to anti-spike CD8.

The specimen was whole blood, collected at baseline. V usage is TRBV28 and J usage is TRBJ1-1; the D gene is possibly TRBD1 (6 bases). This clonotype was sampled from an adult who was a healthcare worker with PCR-confirmed SARS-CoV-2 infection or an uninfected control (not recorded which). Here the CDR3 reads CASSPPRGTEAFF. The CDR3 region has the DNA TGTGCCAGCAGTCCGCCCAGGGGTACTGAAGCTTTCTTT.